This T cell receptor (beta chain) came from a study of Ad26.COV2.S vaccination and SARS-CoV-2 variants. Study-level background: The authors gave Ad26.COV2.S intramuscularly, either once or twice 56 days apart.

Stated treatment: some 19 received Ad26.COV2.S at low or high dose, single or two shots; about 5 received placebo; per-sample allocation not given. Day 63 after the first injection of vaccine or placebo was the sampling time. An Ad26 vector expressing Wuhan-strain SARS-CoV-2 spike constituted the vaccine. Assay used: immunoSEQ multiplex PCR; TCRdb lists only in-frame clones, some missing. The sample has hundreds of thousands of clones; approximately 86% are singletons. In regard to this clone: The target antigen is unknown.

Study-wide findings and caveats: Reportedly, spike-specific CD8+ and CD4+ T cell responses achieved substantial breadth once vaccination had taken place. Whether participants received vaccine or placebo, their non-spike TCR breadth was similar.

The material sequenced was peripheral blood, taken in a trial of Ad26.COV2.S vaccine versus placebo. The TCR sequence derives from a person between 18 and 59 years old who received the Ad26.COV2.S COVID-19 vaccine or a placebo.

As DNA, the CDR3 is TGCGCCAGCAGTGAATCGGCGGGACGTGCAGATACGCAGTATTTT. It specifies CASSESAGRADTQYF. The chain uses TRBV10-2 and TRBJ2-3; maybe TRBD2 (6 bases). V was clipped by 3 bases and J by 4 bases, with 14 bases between them. The V gene's germline CDR1 is WSHSY and CDR2 SAAADI. CDR3 size: 15 residues.